The entry below gives a single T cell receptor beta chain sequence along with its context. Its specificity is unknown. The sample comes from a study of long-term antiretroviral therapy in people with HIV. Study information: Samples collected earliest predate the 2015 immediate-ART recommendation by about a decade.

It was version v3.0 of the immunoSEQ assay that was run at survey level. TCRdb's copy holds only in-frame clones and misses some; the assay was immunoSEQ multiplex PCR. The sample contains 15,000 to 20,000 clones, around nine tenths of which appear only once. General study findings and limits: Clonal populations expanded prior to ART predominated within the repertoire at all time points. ART adherence, viral resistance and therapy changes were undocumented.

Germline loops: CDR1 KGHSH, CDR2 LQKENI. Between the trimmed V and J ends, which lost 4 bases and 0 bases, there was a span of 18 bases. There are 17 residues in the CDR3. HIV-positive participants all received treatment in the United States. This TCR was recovered from a man in his fifties with HIV. J is TRBJ1-1 and V is TRBV18; the D is unclear. The sequences come from unsorted PBMCs, collected 0.7 years before starting antiretroviral therapy. CDR3 protein: CASSLGGGPSMNTEAFF. The CDR3, as DNA: TGTGCCAGCTCACTTGGTGGAGGGCCCAGCATGAACACTGAAGCTTTCTTT.